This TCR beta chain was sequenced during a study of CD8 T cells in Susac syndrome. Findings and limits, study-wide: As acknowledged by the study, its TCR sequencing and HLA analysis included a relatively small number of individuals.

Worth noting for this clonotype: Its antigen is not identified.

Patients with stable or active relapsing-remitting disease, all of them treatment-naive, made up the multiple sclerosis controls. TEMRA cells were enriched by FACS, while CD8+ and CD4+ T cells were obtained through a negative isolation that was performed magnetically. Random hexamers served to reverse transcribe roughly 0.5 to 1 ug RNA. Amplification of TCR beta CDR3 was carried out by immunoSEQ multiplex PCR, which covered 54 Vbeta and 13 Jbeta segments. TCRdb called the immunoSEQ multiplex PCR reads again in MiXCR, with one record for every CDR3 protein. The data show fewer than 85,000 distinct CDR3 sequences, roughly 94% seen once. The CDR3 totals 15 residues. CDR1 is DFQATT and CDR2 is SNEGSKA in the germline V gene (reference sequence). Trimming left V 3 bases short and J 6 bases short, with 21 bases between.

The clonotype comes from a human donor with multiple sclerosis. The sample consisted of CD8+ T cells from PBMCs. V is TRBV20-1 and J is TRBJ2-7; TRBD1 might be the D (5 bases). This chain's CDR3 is CSASPSAGSPLEQYF. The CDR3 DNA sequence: TGCAGTGCTAGCCCTTCGGCAGGGTCCCCTCTCGAGCAGTACTTC.